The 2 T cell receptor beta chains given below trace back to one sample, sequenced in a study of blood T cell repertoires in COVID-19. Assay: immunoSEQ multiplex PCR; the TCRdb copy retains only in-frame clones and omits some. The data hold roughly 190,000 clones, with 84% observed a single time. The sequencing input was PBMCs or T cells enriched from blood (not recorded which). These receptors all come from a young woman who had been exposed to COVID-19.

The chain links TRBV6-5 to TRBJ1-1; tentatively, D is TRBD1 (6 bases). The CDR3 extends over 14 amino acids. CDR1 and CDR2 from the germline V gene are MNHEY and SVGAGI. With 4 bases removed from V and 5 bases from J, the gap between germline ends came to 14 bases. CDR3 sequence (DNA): TGTGCCAGCAGTTTACAGGGAGTGAGAACTGAAGCTTTCTTT. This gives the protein CASSLQGVRTEAFF.

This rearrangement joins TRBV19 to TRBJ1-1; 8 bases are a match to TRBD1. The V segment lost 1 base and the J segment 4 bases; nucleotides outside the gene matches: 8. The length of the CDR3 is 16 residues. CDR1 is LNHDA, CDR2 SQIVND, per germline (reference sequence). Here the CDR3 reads CASSIALTGGPTEAFF. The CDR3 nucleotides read TGTGCCAGTAGTATAGCCTTAACAGGGGGTCCCACTGAAGCTTTCTTT.